Sequencing of this TCR beta chain was carried out in a study of blood T cell repertoires in COVID-19. Original processing notes: Estimates of nucleated cell counts were drawn from the amplification of reference gene primers. Repertoires were generated with immunoSEQ multiplex PCR, while TCRdb's copy carries only in-frame clones and drops some. V and J calls and clone size come straight from that table; D and trimming were deduced from the DNA. Here the sample spans 190,000 or so clones, 78% being singletons. The V gene's germline CDR1 is DFQATT and CDR2 SNEGSKA (reference sequence). The CDR3 runs to 10 residues. V was shortened by 4 bases and J by 12 bases, with 7 bases between the two germline ends.

The sequence was collected from a woman older than 75 with active or convalescent COVID-19. Sample: peripheral blood. This chain links TRBV20-1 with TRBJ1-6, with unresolved D. The CDR3 loop is CSAKIKPLHF. CDR3 coding DNA: TGCAGTGCTAAAATTAAACCCCTCCACTTT.